The present TCR beta chain was sequenced within a study of low-dose radiotherapy and immunotherapy resistance in tumors (dated by TCRdb to the early 2020s). Regarding the complete study: Patients in Cohort 1 were given 0.5 Gy per fraction every 2 weeks, and the prescribed total PTV dose was 6.5 Gy. Patients in Cohort 2 were given 1 Gy per fraction every two weeks, for a total of 13 Gy across 26 weeks. Patients were given nivolumab as a 240 mg flat dose every two weeks and ipilimumab at 1 mg/kg every six weeks, with both drugs delivered intravenously. Every two weeks, patients got intravenous cyclophosphamide at 200 mg/m2, given one day ahead of each radiation and immunotherapy administration. Starting on cycle 1 day 1, patients took 300 mg of aspirin by mouth once daily for four cycles. The trial did not randomize participants into treatment groups. Eight patients were included in the translational analysis, namely three from the first dose cohort plus the first five from the second dose cohort.

This clonotype occurred many times. Its antigen specificity is not known. The sample holds no much larger clone one base away, and base qualities are not on file. What the time point label conveys for this sample: after trial treatment. The treatment or condition tag for this specimen amounts to: LDRT plus nivolumab, ipilimumab, low-dose cyclophosphamide and aspirin (RACIN trial). Donors were enrolled in RACIN, a single-arm phase I dose-escalation trial in which nivolumab, ipilimumab, aspirin, low-dose cyclophosphamide and low-dose radiotherapy were combined. Eligible patients had advanced, TIL-negative solid tumors. The reads were generated on an Illumina HiSeq 2500. To make first-strand cDNA, Superscript III was used along with a set of TRAV- and TRBV-specific primers so that both the TCRalpha and TCRbeta chains were covered. TCRs were amplified with Phusion for approximately 19 PCR cycles using a constant-region primer together with the adapter attached to the V primers. The MessageAmp II aRNA Amplification Kit was used to amplify the isolated mRNA, with in vitro transcription run for less than 20 hours at 37 degrees C. The Dynabeads mRNA DIRECT Purification Kit was used to isolate mRNA for TCR sequencing. Indexed Illumina adapters were added in a second approximately 24-cycle Phusion PCR, and the resulting products were purified with AMPure XP beads. The source study handled its data this way. Custom Perl scripts pooled TCR sequences encoding the same protein, removed out-of-frame sequences and computed each clonotype's abundance. Any TCR sequence backed by just one read was left out of the analysis. Shannon entropy, Gini index, clonality, richness, and the frequency of TCRs shared between repertoires were included as repertoire metrics. TCRdb reprocessing: public reads trimmed at Q25 with fastp, clones called with MiXCR, in-frame beta chains kept. Rows are unified per CDR3 protein, each entry keeping the most common DNA and genes. TCRdb, not the original authors, processed these V and J calls. For this sample there are 100,000 or so distinct CDR3 sequences; about 20% appear just once. The ten largest clones represent about 4% of the sample.

The source of this sequence is a male donor with prostate cancer. The specimen comprised PBMCs, sampled after low-dose radiotherapy plus immunotherapy.

The CDR3 here reads CASSYGQSEQYF. The nucleotides read TGCGCCAGCAGCTATGGACAGTCCGAGCAGTACTTC. Rearrangement joined TRBV5-1 to TRBJ2-7, with TRBD1 tentatively as D gene (6 bases match). The germline V gene supplies CDR1 SGHRS and CDR2 YFSETQ. The V and J ends are trimmed by 3 bases and 6 bases, leaving 10 bases between them. The CDR3, cysteine through phenylalanine, is 12 amino acids long. The retained sequence is limited to the CDR3, 36 bases, with the frame set at the first base.